This TCR beta chain was identified during a study of T cell responses to AZD1222 COVID-19 vaccine. Findings of the study overall: Donor demographics were predominantly white British with a female majority; clonal diversity may be underestimated. Spike was spanned by vaccine-associated CD4 TCRs, with dominance at 160-218 and 743-854. Of the AZD1222 recipients, only 5 or 6 were seropositive at baseline. Repertoire sampling was restricted to post-peak T cell response timepoints.

Comments on this clone: Its antigen is still unknown.

Looked up from germline, CDR1 is MDHEN and CDR2 is SYDVKM. The CDR3 loop spans 12 amino acids. Trimming took 6 bases from V and 5 from J; bases not matched to a gene: 4. The data were produced by immunoSEQ multiplex PCR, yet TCRdb's version contains in-frame clones alone and is incomplete. The table includes 75,000 to 100,000 clones, around 89% detected once. The source material was peripheral blood, sampled on day 0 of AZD1222 vaccination. This chain connects TRBV28 to TRBJ2-7; 7 nucleotides match TRBD1. The receptor was isolated from an adult in good health. CDR3 nucleotides: TGTGCCAGCAGAGACAGGGTAAACGAGCAGTACTTC. This encodes CASRDRVNEQYF.